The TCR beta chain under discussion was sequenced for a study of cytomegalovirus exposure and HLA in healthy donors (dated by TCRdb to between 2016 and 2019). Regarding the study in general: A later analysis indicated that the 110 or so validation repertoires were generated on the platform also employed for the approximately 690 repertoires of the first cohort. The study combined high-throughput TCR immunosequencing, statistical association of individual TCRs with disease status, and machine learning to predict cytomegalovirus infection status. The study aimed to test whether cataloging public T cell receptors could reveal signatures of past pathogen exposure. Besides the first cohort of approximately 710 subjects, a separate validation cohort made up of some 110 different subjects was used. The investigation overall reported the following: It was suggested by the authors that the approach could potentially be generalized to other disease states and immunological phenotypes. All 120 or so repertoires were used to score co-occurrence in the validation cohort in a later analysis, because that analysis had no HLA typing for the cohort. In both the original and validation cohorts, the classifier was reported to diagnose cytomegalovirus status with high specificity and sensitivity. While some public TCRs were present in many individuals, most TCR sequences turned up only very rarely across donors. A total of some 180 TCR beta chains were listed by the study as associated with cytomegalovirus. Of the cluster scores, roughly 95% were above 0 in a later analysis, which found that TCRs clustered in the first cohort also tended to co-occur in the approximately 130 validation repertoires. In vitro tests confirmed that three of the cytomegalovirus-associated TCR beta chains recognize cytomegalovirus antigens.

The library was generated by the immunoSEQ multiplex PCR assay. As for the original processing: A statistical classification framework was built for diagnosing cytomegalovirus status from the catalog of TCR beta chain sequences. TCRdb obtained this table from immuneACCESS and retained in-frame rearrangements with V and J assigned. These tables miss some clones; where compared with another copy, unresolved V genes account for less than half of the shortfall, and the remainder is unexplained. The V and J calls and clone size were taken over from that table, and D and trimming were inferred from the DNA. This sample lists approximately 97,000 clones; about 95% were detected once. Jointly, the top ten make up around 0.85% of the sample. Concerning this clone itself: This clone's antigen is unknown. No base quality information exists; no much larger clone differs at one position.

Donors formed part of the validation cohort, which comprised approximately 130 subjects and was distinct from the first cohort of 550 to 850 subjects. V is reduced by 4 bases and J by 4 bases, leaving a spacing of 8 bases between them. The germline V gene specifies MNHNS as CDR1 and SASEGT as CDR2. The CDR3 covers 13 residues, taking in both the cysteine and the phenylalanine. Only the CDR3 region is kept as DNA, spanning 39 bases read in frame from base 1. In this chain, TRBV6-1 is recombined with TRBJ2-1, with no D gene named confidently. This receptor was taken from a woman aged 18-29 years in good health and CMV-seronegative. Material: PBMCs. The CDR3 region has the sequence CASSGSYYNEQFF. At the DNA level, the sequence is TGTGCCAGCAGTGGATCCTATTACAATGAGCAGTTCTTC.